The clone carrying this T cell receptor beta chain has a count of ten or more. Its specificity is unknown. The data stem from a study of CD8 T cells in ankylosing spondylitis. Study-wide results and caveats: Significant enrichment of disease-linked clones was reported in matched ankylosing spondylitis synovial fluid. Previously reported in reactive arthritis synovial fluid and blood were some of the motif variants. What seemed typical of ankylosing spondylitis blood was a TCR beta motif built from 8 or 9 highly homologous variants.

With molecular barcodes, quantitative 5'-RACE was used to make the TCR beta libraries. In TCRdb, the 5' RACE reads were re-called with MiXCR into one record per CDR3 protein. This table has about 260,000 distinct CDR3 sequences, about 19% appearing once. Looked up from germline, CDR1 is MNHEY and CDR2 is SVGEGT. The V end lost 0 bases, the J end lost 9 bases, and 11 bases lay between the germline ends. This CDR3 contains 13 residues. This TCR derives from a male donor with ankylosing spondylitis or in good health (not recorded which). J is TRBJ1-2 and V is TRBV6-2 or TRBV6-3; D call uncertain. The sequenced sample was blood, either unsorted or a sorted T cell fraction (not recorded which). CDR3 nucleotide sequence: TGTGCCAGCAGTTACTCGACGACCTCAAGCTACACCTTC. Translation gives CASSYSTTSSYTF.